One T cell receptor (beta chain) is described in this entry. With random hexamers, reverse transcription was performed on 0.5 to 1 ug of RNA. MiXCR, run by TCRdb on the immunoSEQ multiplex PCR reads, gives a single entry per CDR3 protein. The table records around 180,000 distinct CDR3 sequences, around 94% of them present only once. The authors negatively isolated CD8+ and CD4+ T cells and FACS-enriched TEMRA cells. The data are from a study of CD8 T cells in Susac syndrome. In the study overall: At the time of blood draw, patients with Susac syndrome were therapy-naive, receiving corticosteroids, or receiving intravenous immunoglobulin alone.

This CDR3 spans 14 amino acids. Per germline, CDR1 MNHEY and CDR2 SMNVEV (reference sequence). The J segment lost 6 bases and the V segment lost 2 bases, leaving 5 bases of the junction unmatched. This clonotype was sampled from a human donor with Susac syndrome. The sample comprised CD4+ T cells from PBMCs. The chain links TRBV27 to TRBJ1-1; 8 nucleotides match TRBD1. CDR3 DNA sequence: TGTGCCAGCAGTTTAAATACAGGGGGAGCTGAAGCTTTCTTT. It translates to CASSLNTGGAEAFF.